This T cell receptor beta chain was identified during a study of blood T cell repertoires in COVID-19 (dated by TCRdb to the early 2020s). Describing the broader study: Samples covering the acute and convalescent phases of COVID-19 were provided by collaborators in the United States, Italy and Spain. The repertoires were made available in a free public database intended to serve as a resource for research on the immune response to SARS-CoV-2. Samples were obtained from the ongoing ImmuneRACE study (first 160 participants) and from 1,200 or so subjects provided by 6 global collaborators. The dataset comprised deeply sampled blood TCRbeta repertoires from subjects exposed to, actively infected with, or recovered from COVID-19. The material from the prospective study consisted of cDNA or gDNA derived from T cells, B-cell-depleted T cells, or PBMCs. Where available, HLA class I and class II types were obtained from metadata supplied by the sample provider rather than from assay-based typing. The sample metadata nearly always contained a de-identified subject ID, COVID-19 status, age in years and sex.

The germline V gene sets CDR1 to LGHNA and CDR2 to YNFKEQ. Trimming accounts for 1 base at V and 13 bases at J, while the number of junction bases matched to no gene is 9. From the cysteine up to the phenylalanine, the CDR3 has a length of 14 residues. Only the CDR3 DNA is retained, 42 bases long and in frame from the first base. Participants in the prospective study were enrolled through a virtual design, were aged about 18 to 100 years, and lived in roughly 26 United States geographic areas. In the prospective study, cohorts were assigned on the basis of participant-reported clinical history obtained from a screening survey and a study questionnaire. A participant counted as exposed if, within 2 weeks of entering the study, that participant had been in contact with someone who had a PCR-confirmed or clinician-diagnosed COVID-19 case. In the prospective study, mobile phlebotomists collected whole blood, serum and a nasopharyngeal or oropharyngeal swab from each participant. Participants in the prospective study had the option to provide additional blood draws and questionnaires over a roughly 2-month period. Before DNA extraction, blood samples from the prospective study were shipped at room temperature or frozen.

Points on this clone: Its target antigen remains unknown. Per-base qualities were not stored, and no clone one base away is much larger.

Results and caveats for the whole study, not just this receptor: How much clinical and demographic metadata was included differed by source and by participant, and the metadata was provided uncurated.

TCRbeta CDR3 regions were amplified from genomic DNA by means of the immunoSEQ Assay, a bias-controlled multiplex PCR. As for how the authors treated the data: The number of nucleated cells in each sample was estimated from the amplification of reference gene primers within the assay. To quantify the absolute abundance of each unique TCRbeta CDR3 rearrangement, sequence reads were collapsed and filtered. For each sample, productive Simpson clonality was calculated as the square root of Simpson's diversity index over productive rearrangements. The table was pulled from immuneACCESS by TCRdb, which kept in-frame rearrangements only. Such tables lose some clones; where checked, under half of the loss comes from unresolved V genes, and the rest has no known cause. V and J calls and clone size are as listed in that table; D and trimming were resolved from the DNA. A total of a few hundred thousand clones appear in this sample, 85% to 90% of them only once. The ten biggest clones cover just over 1% of the sample.

The TCR sequence derives from a woman aged 25 to 39 who had been exposed to COVID-19. Sequencing was done on a sample of PBMCs or T cells enriched from blood (not recorded which). Recombination linked TRBV4-2 to TRBJ2-2, with 7 central nucleotides matching TRBD2. The CDR3 reads as follows: CASSQGEGQGGLFF. The DNA sequence follows: TGTGCCAGCAGCCAAGGGGAGGGGCAGGGTGGGCTGTTTTTT.